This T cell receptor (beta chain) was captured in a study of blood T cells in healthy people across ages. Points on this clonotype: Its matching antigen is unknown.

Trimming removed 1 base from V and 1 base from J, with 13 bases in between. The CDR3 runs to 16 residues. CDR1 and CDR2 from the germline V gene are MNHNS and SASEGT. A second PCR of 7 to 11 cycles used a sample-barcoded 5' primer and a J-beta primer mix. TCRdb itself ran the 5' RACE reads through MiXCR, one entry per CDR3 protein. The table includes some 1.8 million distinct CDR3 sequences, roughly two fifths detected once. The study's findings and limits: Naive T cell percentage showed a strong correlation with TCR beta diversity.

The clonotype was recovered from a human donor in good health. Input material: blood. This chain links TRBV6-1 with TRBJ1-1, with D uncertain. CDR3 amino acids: CASSEVMHGKNTEAFF. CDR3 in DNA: TGTGCCAGCAGTGAAGTTATGCACGGGAAGAACACTGAAGCTTTCTTT.